Following are 29 T cell receptor beta chains from one sample sequenced in a study of radiation and T cells in renal cell carcinoma. This table comes from immunoSEQ multiplex PCR, and its TCRdb copy is limited to in-frame clones, with some not included. Here the sample spans about 150,000 clones, roughly 86% being singletons. Time point denoted: blood 2 weeks post-SBRT. Treatment specified: 15 Gy SBRT to primary tumor, nephrectomy 4 weeks later. This specimen consisted of blood, obtained from a patient whose treatment included radiotherapy and nephrectomy. The receptors shown here come from a woman aged 50 to 60 with renal cell carcinoma.

The chain links TRBV15 to TRBJ2-2; D is ambiguous. The CDR3 extends over 17 amino acids. Germline CDR1 and CDR2: LNHNV and YYDKDF (reference sequence). With 5 bases removed from V and 5 bases from J, the gap between germline ends came to 21 bases. For the CDR3, the DNA is TGTGCCACCAGCTCCCTAAAGGAGCAAAGGGAAACCGGGGAGCTGTTTTTT. Translating it yields CATSSLKEQRETGELFF. Full variable domain (remainder filled in from reference TRBV15 and TRBJ2-2): DAMVIQNPRYQVTQFGKPVTLSCSQTLNHNVMYWYQQKSSQAPKLLFHYYDKDFNNEADTPDNFQSRRPNTSFCFLDIRSPGLGDTAMYLCATSSLKEQRETGELFFGEGSRLTVL.

The chain is built from TRBV19 and TRBJ2-7; tentative D call: TRBD1 (6 bases). Germline CDR1 reads LNHDA; CDR2 reads SQIVND (reference sequence). The CDR3 totals 12 residues. The germline V and J ends were trimmed by 5 bases and 5 bases, with 10 bases remaining between them. DNA for the CDR3: TGTGCCAGTAGTGTACAGGGTAACGAGCAGTACTTC. As protein: CASSVQGNEQYF.

The V call is TRBV21-1, the J call TRBJ2-7; TRBD1 is the table's D call and was not checked against the DNA. TRBV21-1 is a recognized pseudogene. This CDR3 spans 15 amino acids. The CDR3 reads CASSWDRDHSYEQYF. CDR3 nucleotides: TGTGCCAGCAGCTGGGACAGGGACCACTCCTACGAGCAGTACTTC.

V and J are TRBV7-3 and TRBJ2-7, with 9 bases matching TRBD1. Germline V gene sequence: CDR1 SGHTA, CDR2 FQGTGA. This CDR3 spans 15 amino acids. V lost 0 bases, J lost 4 bases, and 4 bases stayed unmatched. The chain's CDR3 is CASSLTGQGRYEQYF. In DNA form, the CDR3 reads TGTGCCAGCAGCTTAACAGGACAGGGGAGGTACGAGCAGTACTTC.

The chain combines TRBV21-1 with TRBJ1-2. TRBV21-1 is a known pseudogene. The CDR3 has 12 residues. CDR3 bases: TGTGCCAGCAGCAAAGACGGATATGGCTACACCTTC. Translating gives CASSKDGYGYTF.

This chain links TRBV4-1 with TRBJ2-7; either TRBD1 or TRBD2 may supply D (5 bases each). Per germline, CDR1 MGHRA and CDR2 YSYEKL. The V gene lost 1 base and the J gene lost 0 bases, with 10 bases spanning the gap. The CDR3 sequence is 15 residues long. The CDR3 DNA follows: TGCGCCAGCAGCCAAGTTGCAGGGAGCTCCTACGAGCAGTACTTC. This encodes CASSQVAGSSYEQYF.

The CDR3 sequence: CASSPLPHTEAFF. CDR3 coding DNA: TGTGCCAGCTCACCCTTACCGCACACTGAAGCTTTCTTT. The chain is built from TRBV18 and TRBJ1-1; D call uncertain. The CDR3 has 13 residues. Germline V gene lookup returns CDR1 KGHSH and CDR2 LQKENI. Trimming removed 3 bases from V and 3 bases from J, with 8 bases in between.

This sequence joins TRBV15 and TRBJ2-1; TRBD2 matches at 10 bases. This CDR3 contains 19 residues. Germline lookup yields CDR1 LNHNV and CDR2 YYDKDF (reference sequence). V lost 2 bases to trimming and J lost 4 bases; unmatched junction nucleotides: 14. CDR3 sequence reads: CATSRPKVILAGEYNEQFF. Here the CDR3 DNA reads TGTGCCACCAGCAGACCCAAGGTCATTCTAGCGGGGGAGTACAATGAGCAGTTCTTC.

This rearrangement joins TRBV7-3 to TRBJ2-7; D perhaps matches TRBD1 (6 bases). The CDR3 loop spans 13 amino acids. Between the trimmed V and J ends, which lost 5 bases and 3 bases, there was a span of 11 bases. From germline, CDR1 is SGHTA and CDR2 FQGTGA. The CDR3 here is CASSPTGDYEQYF. In nucleotides, the CDR3 is TGTGCCAGCAGCCCGACAGGAGACTACGAGCAGTACTTC.

The chain joins TRBV2 to TRBJ2-3, with D unclear. The CDR3 is made up of 10 amino acids. Germline V gene sequence: CDR1 SNHLY, CDR2 FYNNEI. V was trimmed by 3 bases and J by 9 bases, leaving 4 bases between them. This chain's CDR3 is CASSEQTQYF. The CDR3 DNA reads TGTGCCAGCAGTGAGCAAACGCAGTATTTT.

This chain uses TRBV15 with TRBJ2-3; tentatively, D is TRBD2 (6 bases). V lost 4 bases and J 4 bases, leaving 18 bases between the germline ends. The V gene's germline CDR1 is LNHNV and CDR2 YYDKDF (reference sequence). This CDR3 comprises 16 residues. This CDR3 reads CATSIRILASADTQYF. In DNA form, the CDR3 reads TGTGCCACCAGCATACGCATACTAGCCTCGGCAGATACGCAGTATTTT. Drawing the rest from reference TRBV15 and TRBJ2-3, the complete variable domain is DAMVIQNPRYQVTQFGKPVTLSCSQTLNHNVMYWYQQKSSQAPKLLFHYYDKDFNNEADTPDNFQSRRPNTSFCFLDIRSPGLGDTAMYLCATSIRILASADTQYFGPGTRLTVL.

V is TRBV4-2 and J is TRBJ1-5; D might be TRBD1 (6 bases). CDR3 length: 15 residues. V was clipped by 5 bases and J by 7 bases, with 18 bases between them. Germline values: CDR1 LGHNA, CDR2 YNFKEQ. This chain's CDR3 is CASSAQGGRGQPQHF. CDR3 in DNA: TGTGCCAGCAGCGCCCAAGGGGGGCGAGGGCAGCCCCAGCATTTT.

The table lists this clone with a count of one. V is TRBV7-9 and J is TRBJ2-5, with TRBD2 identical over 8 bases. Per germline, CDR1 SEHNR and CDR2 FQNEAQ (reference sequence). The trim removed 2 bases at V and 5 bases at J, leaving 4 bases unmatched. The CDR3 loop spans 14 amino acids. This CDR3 reads CASSLYSGGETQYF. The CDR3 region has the DNA TGTGCCAGCAGCTTATATTCGGGAGGGGAGACCCAGTACTTC.

V and J are TRBV7-9 and TRBJ1-3; TRBD1 matches 7 bases. J was trimmed by 8 bases and V by 2 bases; bases with no gene match: 0. CDR1 and CDR2 from the germline V gene are SEHNR and FQNEAQ (reference sequence). This CDR3 spans 12 amino acids. CDR3 loop: CASSLTGDTIYF. The CDR3 DNA reads TGTGCCAGCAGCTTAACAGGGGACACCATATATTTT. The whole variable domain, remainder taken from reference TRBV7-9 and TRBJ1-3, is DTGVSQNPRHKITKRGQNVTFRCDPISEHNRLYWYRQTLGQGPEFLTYFQNEAQLEKSRLLSDRFSAERPKGSFSTLEIQRTEQGDSAMYLCASSLTGDTIYFGEGSWLTVV.

The V and J genes are TRBV5-6 and TRBJ1-2; 7 bases fit TRBD1. There are 16 residues in the CDR3. V lost 4 bases and J lost 2; bases outside the gene matches: 11. Germline V gene lookup returns CDR1 SGHDT and CDR2 YYEEEE. The CDR3 is CASSTQRGQMNYGYTF. The DNA of the CDR3 is TGTGCCAGCAGCACCCAGCGGGGACAGATGAACTATGGCTACACCTTC.

This clone was seen more than once but under ten times. The chain uses TRBV7-6 and TRBJ2-7; D tentatively reads TRBD1 or TRBD2 (5 bases each). Per the germline V gene, CDR1 is SGHVS and CDR2 is FNYEAQ. CDR3 length equals 14 residues. V was trimmed by 5 bases and J by 6 bases, leaving 17 bases between them. The CDR3 here is CASSQAVGGGEQYF. For the CDR3, the DNA is TGTGCCAGCAGCCAGGCGGTAGGTGGGGGCGAGCAGTACTTC.

The V and J genes are TRBV2 and TRBJ1-4; TRBD1 matches at 8 bases. This CDR3 spans 15 amino acids. The germline gives CDR1 SNHLY, CDR2 FYNNEI. Trimming took 8 bases from V and 6 from J; bases not matched to a gene: 11. The CDR3 DNA is TGTGCCAGCCGCAGGTCAACAGGGGGGTATGAAAAACTGTTTTTT. It is translated as CASRRSTGGYEKLFF.

The chain joins TRBV19 to TRBJ1-1; D gene unclear. This CDR3 comprises 13 residues. CDR1 and CDR2 (germline): LNHDA, SQIVND (reference sequence). V gave up 6 bases and J gave up 4 bases, with 12 bases separating them. In nucleotides, the CDR3 is TGTGCCAGTAGCAGCGGGGAGATCACTGAAGCTTTCTTT. As protein: CASSSGEITEAFF.

Here the CDR3 DNA reads TGTGCCAGCAGCCTGGACGGAGTCTATGGCTACACCTTC. Translated, it gives CASSLDGVYGYTF. The rearrangement joins TRBV14 to TRBJ1-2; D not certain. Trimming took 4 bases from V and 4 from J, leaving 10 bases between them. This CDR3 comprises 13 residues. The germline CDR1 and CDR2 sequences are SGHDN and FVKESK.

The rearrangement links TRBV10-3 to TRBJ2-3; 11 nucleotides match TRBD2. The CDR3 sequence is 16 residues long. Germline CDR1 ENHRY, CDR2 SYGVKD. V gave up 4 bases and J gave up 5 bases; unmatched junction bases: 8. The CDR3 here is CAISAPSGGFLDTQYF. The CDR3 DNA is TGTGCCATCAGTGCTCCTAGCGGGGGGTTCTTAGATACGCAGTATTTT.

J is TRBJ2-7 and V is TRBV5-5, with D possibly matching TRBD1 (5 bases). This CDR3 comprises 14 residues. The V end was cut by 0 bases, the J end by 3 bases, with 10 bases between. Germline V CDR1 and CDR2: SGHKS, YYEKEE (reference sequence). Written as DNA, the CDR3 is TGTGCCAGCAGCTTGGAATTCAGGGACTACGAGCAGTACTTC. This codes for CASSLEFRDYEQYF. Variable domain in full (rest from reference TRBV5-5 and TRBJ2-7): DAGVTQSPTHLIKTRGQQVTLRCSPISGHKSVSWYQQVLGQGPQFIFQYYEKEERGRGNFPDRFSARQFPNYSSELNVNALLLGDSALYLCASSLEFRDYEQYFGPGTRLTVT.

The rearrangement links TRBV11-2 to TRBJ1-4; 8 nucleotides align to TRBD1. In germline, CDR1 is SGHAT, CDR2 FQNNGV. This CDR3 comprises 16 residues. The V and J ends lost 1 base and 2 bases, in that order; junction bases with no gene match: 3. CDR3 region: CASSLATGGTNEKLFF. Here the CDR3 DNA reads TGTGCCAGCAGCTTAGCTACAGGGGGGACTAATGAAAAACTGTTTTTT.

In its sample, this clone was seen a few times. This chain connects TRBV18 to TRBJ1-3; 7 bases fit TRBD1. Germline V lookup: CDR1 KGHSH, CDR2 LQKENI. This CDR3 comprises 13 residues. V lost 4 bases and J lost 4; bases outside the gene matches: 1. CDR3 nucleotides: TGTGCCAGCTCACGGGACAGCGGAAACACCATATATTTT. Translation: CASSRDSGNTIYF.

This clone was counted once. The chain uses TRBV23-1 and TRBJ2-7; D unresolved. TRBV23-1 is noted as an ORF with a role that remains uncertain. The CDR3 has 15 amino acids. V was cut by 3 bases and J by 0 bases, with 12 bases left in between. CDR3 protein: CASSQEGMSSYEQYF. For the CDR3, the DNA is TGCGCCAGCAGTCAGGAAGGGATGAGCTCCTACGAGCAGTACTTC.

V and J are TRBV6-1 and TRBJ1-5; D gene unclear. The V gene's germline CDR1 is MNHNS and CDR2 SASEGT. V lost 1 base to trimming and J lost 7 bases, with 8 bases between them. The length of the CDR3 is 13 residues. The CDR3 sequence is CASSEGVQQPQHF. CDR3 bases: TGTGCCAGCAGTGAAGGAGTTCAACAGCCCCAGCATTTT.

The V gene is TRBV5-1, the J gene TRBJ2-1; D is unclear. The CDR3 totals 15 residues. Trimming left V 0 bases short and J 7 bases short, with 14 bases between. The germline gives CDR1 SGHRS, CDR2 YFSETQ. CDR3 sequence reads: CASSLDPTSPNEQFF. DNA for the CDR3: TGCGCCAGCAGCTTGGACCCGACCAGCCCGAATGAGCAGTTCTTC.

This sequence joins TRBV5-1 and TRBJ2-4; weak D call: TRBD2 (6 bases). Trimming removed 5 bases from V and 5 bases from J, with 11 bases in between. The CDR3 runs to 13 residues. Germline V gene data show CDR1 as SGHRS and CDR2 as YFSETQ. CDR3 loop: CASRPGTENIQYF. CDR3 DNA: TGCGCCAGCAGACCAGGGACTGAAAACATTCAGTACTTC.

V and J are TRBV6-5 and TRBJ2-5, with D tentatively TRBD1 or TRBD2 (6 bases each). The tail of the sequence fits TRBJ2-7 better, so the J call may be wrong. Germline lookup yields CDR1 MNHEY and CDR2 SVGAGI. This CDR3 spans 13 amino acids. CDR3 amino acids: CATRGRGYYEQYF. The CDR3 coding sequence is TGTGCCACACGGGGGCGTGGGTACTACGAGCAGTACTTC.

V gene TRBV4-1 combines with J gene TRBJ1-4, with a possible D match to TRBD1 (5 bases). The V and J ends lost 1 base and 5 bases respectively, with 17 bases between them. The CDR3 totals 17 residues. Germline V lookup: CDR1 MGHRA, CDR2 YSYEKL. DNA of the CDR3: TGCGCCAGCAGCCAAGGACCCCCAGGGACGGCAAATGAAAAACTGTTTTTT. Its translation is CASSQGPPGTANEKLFF.